These 3 T cell receptor beta chains were sequenced from one sample in a study of T cell responses to AZD1222 COVID-19 vaccine. The table came from immunoSEQ multiplex PCR; TCRdb's copy has only in-frame clones and leaves some out. This sample has some 96,000 clones, with more than 70% found just once. The source material was peripheral blood, sampled on day 0 of MenACWY control vaccination. The receptors stem from an adult in good health.

About this clone itself: Distinct nucleotide sequences in the sample also encode this CDR3. CDR3 residues: CASSQENSNQPQHF. The CDR3, as DNA: TGTGCCAGCAGCCAAGAAAATAGCAATCAGCCCCAGCATTTT. This rearrangement joins TRBV3-1 (or the pseudogene TRBV3-2) to TRBJ1-5, with D uncertain. The V and J ends lost 0 bases and 0 bases respectively, with 3 bases between them. The germline gives CDR1 LGHDT, CDR2 YNNKEL (reference sequence). This CDR3 is 14 amino acids long.

This clone came up once. J is TRBJ1-6 and V is TRBV6-5; tentative D call: TRBD1 (6 bases). This CDR3 region has 16 residues. V was clipped by 0 bases and J by 6 bases, with 12 bases between them. The germline CDR1 and CDR2 sequences are MNHEY and SVGAGI. The CDR3 region has the DNA TGTGCCAGCAGTTACTCTGGGGGCGCGGGTAATTCACCCCTCCACTTT. Protein sequence: CASSYSGGAGNSPLHF.

This rearrangement joins TRBV27 to TRBJ2-1; no firm D call. From germline, CDR1 is MNHEY and CDR2 SMNVEV (reference sequence). The CDR3 has 13 residues. V shed 5 bases and J shed 1 base, with 6 bases lying between them. The CDR3 nucleotides are TGTGCCAGCAGTCCCAGGTCCTACAATGAGCAGTTCTTC. Translating it yields CASSPRSYNEQFF.